This section outlines one TCR beta chain sequence together with its context. Its antigen is still unknown. CDR3 length: 16 amino acids. Germline CDR1 is KGHSH and CDR2 is LQKENI. With 1 base removed from V and 2 bases from J, the gap between germline ends came to 15 bases. These data belong to a study of shared clonotypes between healthy human individuals. At the level of the study: Per donor, three plates held CD4 naive cells, three held CD4 memory, two held CD8 naive and one held CD8 memory.

Using immunoSEQ multiplex PCR, the repertoire was profiled, and TCRdb retains in-frame clones only, with some absent. The data show roughly 2.1 million clones, with approximately 94% seen just once and more than 1.5% held by the top ten. CD45RO-negative, CCR7-positively selected cells formed the naive CD8 fraction, excluding terminally differentiated effector memory CD45RA+ cells. Participating donors were healthy, HIV-negative adults free of recent acute infections or vaccinations. The study's findings and limits: Naive subsets generally exceeded memory subsets in estimated richness. A reduction in generation probabilities was seen for non-shared clonotypes relative to those shared by all four donors.

The sample was naive CD8+ T cells from PBMCs. The clonotype was recovered from a man aged 18 to 30 in good health. Some clones in this sample may be carry-over from other donors' samples. This rearrangement joins TRBV18 to TRBJ2-7; D is tentatively TRBD1 or TRBD2 (5 bases each). The CDR3 spells CASSPLRGATAYEQYF. The CDR3 region has the DNA TGTGCCAGCTCACCACTCCGAGGGGCCACCGCCTACGAGCAGTACTTC.